These 21 T cell receptor beta chains originate from one sample sequenced in a study of T cell responses to AZD1222 COVID-19 vaccine. Assay: immunoSEQ multiplex PCR; the TCRdb copy retains only in-frame clones and omits some. This table holds over 100,000 clones, 89% found once. The specimen was peripheral blood, collected on day 0 of AZD1222 vaccination. The receptor set was obtained from an adult in good health.

This clone appeared a single time. The chain carries TRBV18 and TRBJ1-1; D possibly corresponds to TRBD1 (6 bases). The CDR3 has 16 residues. Germline V gene sequence: CDR1 KGHSH, CDR2 LQKENI. V lost 2 bases and J 9 bases, leaving 22 bases between the germline ends. This chain's CDR3 is CASSPTAGVGVVQAFF. The CDR3 region has the DNA TGTGCCAGCTCACCAACGGCAGGGGTTGGGGTTGTACAAGCTTTCTTT.

The rearrangement joins TRBV20-1 to TRBJ1-2; 7 bases line up with TRBD1. Germline V gene sequence: CDR1 DFQATT, CDR2 SNEGSKA (reference sequence). Trimming cost V 6 bases and J 6 bases; bases outside gene matches: 4. The CDR3 is 11 residues long. The CDR3 region has the DNA TGCAGTGCAACCGACAGGGATGGCTACACCTTC. Its translation: CSATDRDGYTF.

This chain connects TRBV4-1 to TRBJ2-3; the D is unclear. Germline V gene lookup returns CDR1 MGHRA and CDR2 YSYEKL. Between the trimmed V and J ends, which lost 1 base and 6 bases, there was a span of 5 bases. The CDR3 totals 12 residues. The CDR3 reads CASSQVGDTQYF. The CDR3, as DNA: TGCGCCAGCAGCCAAGTCGGCGATACGCAGTATTTT.

The J gene is TRBJ1-2, the V gene TRBV30; TRBD1 matches at 8 bases. V gave up 0 bases and J gave up 4 bases; unmatched junction bases: 4. This CDR3 region has 14 residues. Germline CDR1 and CDR2: GTSNPN and SVGIG (reference sequence). CDR3 loop: CAWSVLGQGYGYTF. The DNA of the CDR3 is TGTGCCTGGAGTGTACTCGGACAGGGCTATGGCTACACCTTC.

This clone was seen a single time. Other DNA sequences in this sample translate to the same CDR3. V usage is TRBV2 and J usage is TRBJ2-7, with no clear D. There are 11 residues in the CDR3. Germline V CDR1 and CDR2: SNHLY, FYNNEI. The V end was cut by 4 bases, the J end by 4 bases, with 5 bases between. Here the CDR3 DNA reads TGTGCCAGCAGTGCCCAATACGAGCAGTACTTC. Translating gives CASSAQYEQYF.

The chain combines TRBV19 with TRBJ1-2; tentative D call: TRBD1 (6 bases). CDR3 length equals 14 residues. V shed 0 bases and J shed 2 bases, with 7 bases lying between them. The germline V gene has CDR1 LNHDA and CDR2 SQIVND (reference sequence). CDR3 in DNA: TGTGCCAGTAGTATAGAGAGGGGGAACTATGGCTACACCTTC. Translating gives CASSIERGNYGYTF. The full variable domain, its missing parts supplied by reference TRBV19 and TRBJ1-2, is DGGITQSPKYLFRKEGQNVTLSCEQNLNHDAMYWYRQDPGQGLRLIYYSQIVNDFQKGDIAEGYSVSREKKESFPLTVTSAQKNPTAFYLCASSIERGNYGYTFGSGTRLTVV.

The V and J genes are TRBV24-1 and TRBJ2-7, with D perhaps given as TRBD1 or TRBD2 (5 bases each). This CDR3 is 16 amino acids long. V was clipped by 3 bases and J by 2 bases, with 16 bases between them. The germline gives CDR1 KGHDR, CDR2 SFDVKD. The CDR3 region has the DNA TGTGCCACCAGTGATAACCAGAGGGGCAGTCCCTACGAGCAGTACTTC. Residues: CATSDNQRGSPYEQYF.

The chain has TRBV20-1 and TRBJ1-5, with unresolved D. CDR1 is DFQATT, CDR2 SNEGSKA, per germline (reference sequence). V was clipped by 3 bases and J by 0 bases, with 9 bases between them. The CDR3 has 14 amino acids. CDR3 coding DNA: TGCAGTGCTAGTTTAAGGAATAGCAATCAGCCCCAGCATTTT. Residues: CSASLRNSNQPQHF.

This chain joins TRBV7-9 and TRBJ2-1; a weak D match, TRBD2 (5 bases). Trimming removed 1 base at V and 8 bases at J, with 12 bases between. CDR1 and CDR2 from the germline V gene are SEHNR and FQNEAQ (reference sequence). The CDR3 has 14 residues. The CDR3 sequence is CASSLDGVGDEQFF. CDR3 bases: TGTGCCAGCAGCTTAGACGGGGTCGGCGATGAGCAGTTCTTC.

The gene calls are TRBV7-2 and TRBJ2-3; D might be TRBD1 (5 bases). The germline V gene encodes CDR1 SGHTA and CDR2 FQGNSA. The germline V and J ends were trimmed by 5 bases and 0 bases, with 9 bases remaining between them. The CDR3 loop spans 14 amino acids. In DNA, the CDR3 is TGTGCCAGCAGCCTCAGGGCTAGCACAGATACGCAGTATTTT. Translating it yields CASSLRASTDTQYF.

Only one count was recorded for this clone. This chain joins TRBV12-5 and TRBJ1-2; no definite D call. The germline CDR1 and CDR2 sequences are LGHNT and FRNRAP. The CDR3 covers 15 residues. V was pared by 1 base and J by 4 bases, with 13 bases between. Here the CDR3 DNA reads TGTGCTAGTGGTTTGGACCTGACGGATGTCTATGGCTACACCTTC. This encodes CASGLDLTDVYGYTF.

As concerns this clone: The sample holds other DNA sequences that translate to the same CDR3. The chain links TRBV9 to TRBJ2-7; D gene unclear. Germline V gene lookup returns CDR1 SGDLS and CDR2 YYNGEE. CDR3 length: 13 residues. Trimming shortened V by 3 bases and J by 1 base, and 8 bases separated the two germline ends. The CDR3 protein is CASSDPRSYEQYF. The CDR3 region has the DNA TGTGCCAGCAGCGATCCAAGGTCCTACGAGCAGTACTTC.

V usage is TRBV18 and J usage is TRBJ1-2; D is undetermined. This CDR3 contains 15 residues. V was clipped by 1 base and J by 8 bases, with 17 bases between them. Germline-derived CDR1 and CDR2 are KGHSH and LQKENI. CDR3 DNA sequence: TGTGCCAGCTCACCACAATTAGGAGAGGTTCGAGGCTACACCTTC. Its protein is CASSPQLGEVRGYTF.

This clone was recorded a few times. The CDR3 sequence is CASSSGPTLSGYTF. The CDR3 DNA reads TGTGCCAGCAGCTCGGGACCGACTCTGAGTGGCTACACCTTC. The chain employs TRBV7-9 and TRBJ1-2, with a tentative D call TRBD1 (5 bases). V was pared by 4 bases and J by 7 bases, with 16 bases between. The length of the CDR3 is 14 residues. Per germline, CDR1 SEHNR and CDR2 FQNEAQ (reference sequence).

V usage is TRBV6-5 and J usage is TRBJ1-5, with a weak D call TRBD1 (5 bases). Trimming cost V 0 bases and J 7 bases, with 13 bases left between them. Germline V gene data show CDR1 as MNHEY and CDR2 as SVGAGI. The CDR3 runs 15 residues. The CDR3 loop reads CASSYSSREGQPQHF. The DNA of the CDR3 is TGTGCCAGCAGTTACTCGAGCAGGGAGGGACAGCCCCAGCATTTT.

The gene calls are TRBV5-5 and TRBJ2-1, with TRBD1 matching 11 bases. Losses at the gene ends were 0 bases for V and 7 bases for J; bases not matched to a gene: 3. This CDR3 comprises 15 residues. Germline lookup yields CDR1 SGHKS and CDR2 YYEKEE (reference sequence). CDR3 in DNA: TGTGCCAGCAGCTTGGCGGGACAGGGGGTGAATGAGCAGTTCTTC. It yields the protein CASSLAGQGVNEQFF.

Here the CDR3 reads CASSVPGGTEAFF. CDR3 bases: TGTGCCAGCAGCGTACCAGGCGGAACTGAAGCTTTCTTT. V gene TRBV9 combines with J gene TRBJ1-1; the D is unclear. The CDR3 is 13 residues long. Germline CDR1 reads SGDLS; CDR2 reads YYNGEE. V was shortened by 1 base and J by 5 bases, with 9 bases between the two germline ends.

The J gene is TRBJ1-1, the V gene TRBV5-4; 11 nucleotides match TRBD1. Germline trimming cut 5 bases from V and 1 base from J; bases unmatched to any gene: 16. Looked up from germline, CDR1 is SGHNT and CDR2 is YYREEE (reference sequence). CDR3 length: 19 residues. CDR3 loop: CASRPSGGTGGRGNTEAFF. Written as DNA, the CDR3 is TGTGCCAGCAGACCCTCGGGCGGGACAGGGGGTCGCGGGAACACTGAAGCTTTCTTT.

The V and J genes are TRBV24-1 and TRBJ2-1; D remains unclear. The CDR3 extends over 12 amino acids. V dropped 2 bases and J dropped 5 bases, with 3 bases sitting between them. Germline V gene sequence: CDR1 KGHDR, CDR2 SFDVKD. The CDR3 sequence is CATSDWDNEQFF. The CDR3 DNA reads TGTGCCACCAGTGATTGGGACAATGAGCAGTTCTTC.

The rearrangement joins TRBV19 to TRBJ1-1; D ambiguous. This CDR3 comprises 12 residues. The germline V gene encodes CDR1 LNHDA and CDR2 SQIVND (reference sequence). V dropped 6 bases and J dropped 1 base, with 6 bases sitting between them. This CDR3 is CASSGWNTEAFF. CDR3 sequence (DNA): TGTGCCAGTAGCGGGTGGAACACTGAAGCTTTCTTT.

The chain combines TRBV29-1 with TRBJ1-1; D gene ambiguous. Germline CDR1 is SQVTM and CDR2 is ANQGSEA. This CDR3 has 10 amino acids. Trimming took off 6 bases at V and 7 bases at J, with 9 bases between the two ends. CDR3 DNA: TGCAGCGTCCAAACAGTTGAAGCTTTCTTT. This sequence encodes CSVQTVEAFF.